This record concerns one T cell receptor beta chain sequence. Per the germline V gene, CDR1 is SEHNR and CDR2 is FQNEAQ (reference sequence). V was cut by 1 base and J by 0 bases, with 12 bases left in between. CDR3 size: 16 residues. This sample is part of a study of blood T cell repertoires in COVID-19. Produced via immunoSEQ multiplex PCR; TCRdb's table is partial and in-frame only. The profile shows around 85,000 clones, roughly 86% of them singletons. Sequences were obtained from peripheral blood. The chain links TRBV7-9 to TRBJ1-2; the D gene is possibly TRBD1 (5 bases). This TCR was recovered from a man over 45 with active COVID-19. In DNA, the CDR3 is TGTGCCAGCAGCTTAGTCGGGCGGGGGTCTAACTATGGCTACACCTTC. Translation: CASSLVGRGSNYGYTF.